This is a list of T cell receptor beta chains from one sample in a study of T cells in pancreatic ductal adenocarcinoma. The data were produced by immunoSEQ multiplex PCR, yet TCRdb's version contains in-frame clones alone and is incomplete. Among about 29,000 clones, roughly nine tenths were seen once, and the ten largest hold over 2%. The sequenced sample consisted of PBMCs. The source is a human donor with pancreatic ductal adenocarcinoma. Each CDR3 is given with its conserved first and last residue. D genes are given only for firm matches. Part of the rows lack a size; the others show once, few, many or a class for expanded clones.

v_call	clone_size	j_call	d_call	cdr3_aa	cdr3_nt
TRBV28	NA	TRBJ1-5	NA	CASGRAGVDSNQPQHF	TGTGCCAGCGGTCGGGCGGGGGTTGATAGCAATCAGCCCCAGCATTTT
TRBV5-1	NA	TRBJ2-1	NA	CASSVVYDEQFF	TGCGCCAGCAGCGTTGTTTACGATGAGCAGTTCTTC
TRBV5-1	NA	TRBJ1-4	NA	CASSPGNSNEKLFF	TGCGCCAGCAGCCCCGGTAATAGTAATGAAAAACTGTTTTTT
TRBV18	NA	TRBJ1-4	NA	CASSPGGDEKLFF	TGTGCCAGCTCACCAGGGGGCGATGAAAAACTGTTTTTT
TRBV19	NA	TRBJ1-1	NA	CASSMQNAGGTEAFF	TGTGCCAGTAGTATGCAGAACGCCGGGGGGACTGAAGCTTTCTTT
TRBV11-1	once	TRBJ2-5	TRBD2	CASSSGELAGRQETQYF	TGTGCCAGCAGTTCCGGAGAACTAGCGGGACGCCAAGAGACCCAGTACTTC
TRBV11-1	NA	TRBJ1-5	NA	CASSRQVNQPQHF	TGTGCCAGCAGCCGCCAGGTGAATCAGCCCCAGCATTTT
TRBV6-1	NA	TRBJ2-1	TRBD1	CASSVFPGTGDNEQFF	TGTGCCAGCAGTGTTTTTCCCGGGACAGGGGATAATGAGCAGTTCTTC
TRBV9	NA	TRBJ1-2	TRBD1	CASSLTGGRDYGYTF	TGTGCCAGCAGCCTCACAGGGGGAAGAGATTATGGCTACACCTTC
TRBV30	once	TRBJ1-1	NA	CAWTIGQLNTEAFF	TGTGCCTGGACTATAGGACAGTTGAACACTGAAGCTTTCTTT
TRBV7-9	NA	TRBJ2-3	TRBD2	CASSLDLAGHTDTQYF	TGTGCCAGCAGCTTAGATCTAGCGGGCCACACAGATACGCAGTATTTT
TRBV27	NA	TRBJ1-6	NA	CASSATGYYSPLHF	TGTGCCAGCAGCGCAACAGGGTATTATTCACCCCTCCACTTT
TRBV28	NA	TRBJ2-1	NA	CASSLGRGPRGEQFF	TGTGCCAGCAGTTTAGGGAGGGGGCCCAGGGGTGAGCAGTTCTTC
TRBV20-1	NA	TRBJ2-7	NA	CSARPSYEQYF	TGCAGTGCTAGACCGAGCTACGAGCAGTACTTC
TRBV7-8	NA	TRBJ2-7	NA	CASSLDRMGPYEQYF	TGTGCCAGCAGCTTAGACAGGATGGGGCCCTACGAGCAGTACTTC
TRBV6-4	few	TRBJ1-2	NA	CASSADGQSGYTF	TGTGCCAGCAGTGCCGACGGACAGAGTGGCTACACCTTC
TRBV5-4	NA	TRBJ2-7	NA	CASSFNSYEQYF	TGTGCCAGCAGCTTTAACTCCTACGAGCAGTACTTC
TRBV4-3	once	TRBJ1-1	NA	CASSQDYEGNTEAFF	TGCGCCAGCAGCCAAGATTACGAGGGGAACACTGAAGCTTTCTTT
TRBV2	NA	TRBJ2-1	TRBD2	CASTMGLAYNEQFF	TGTGCCAGCACTATGGGACTAGCTTACAATGAGCAGTTCTTC
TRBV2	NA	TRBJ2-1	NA	CASSVSILQFF	TGTGCCAGCAGTGTTAGCATTTTGCAGTTCTTC
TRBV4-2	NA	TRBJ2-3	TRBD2	CASSPPSGITDTQYF	TGTGCCAGCAGTCCCCCTAGCGGGATCACAGATACGCAGTATTTT
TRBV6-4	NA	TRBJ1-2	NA	CASSPERGALYGYTF	TGTGCCAGCAGCCCGGAGAGGGGTGCGCTCTATGGCTACACCTTC
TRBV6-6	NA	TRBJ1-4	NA	CASSYSTATNEKLFF	TGTGCCAGCAGTTACAGCACTGCAACTAATGAAAAACTGTTTTTT
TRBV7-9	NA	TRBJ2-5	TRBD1	CASSLAGTEETQYF	TGTGCCAGCAGCTTAGCCGGGACAGAGGAGACCCAGTACTTC
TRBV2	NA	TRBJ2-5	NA	CASGRYQETQYF	TGTGCCAGCGGACGGTACCAAGAGACCCAGTACTTC
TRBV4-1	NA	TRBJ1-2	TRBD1	CASSQVARRRGVYDYGYTF	TGCGCCAGCAGCCAAGTCGCCCGGCGCAGGGGGGTCTACGACTATGGCTACACCTTC
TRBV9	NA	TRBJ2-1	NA	CASSFRIQSYNEQFF	TGTGCCAGCAGCTTCCGGATCCAATCCTACAATGAGCAGTTCTTC
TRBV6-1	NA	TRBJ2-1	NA	CASSVYGREQFF	TGTGCCAGCAGTGTATACGGCCGCGAGCAGTTCTTC
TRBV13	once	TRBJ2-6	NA	CASSLSPSGANVLTF	TGTGCCAGCAGCTTAAGCCCCTCTGGGGCCAACGTCCTGACTTTC
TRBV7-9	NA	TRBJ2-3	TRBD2	CASRGGSGADTQYF	TGTGCCAGCAGGGGCGGGAGCGGCGCAGATACGCAGTATTTT
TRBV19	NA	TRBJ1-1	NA	CASSIRENTEAFF	TGTGCCAGTAGTATACGGGAGAACACTGAAGCTTTCTTT
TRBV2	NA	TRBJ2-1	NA	CASGAGRQDRNEQFF	TGTGCCAGCGGAGCCGGCCGACAAGACCGCAATGAGCAGTTCTTC
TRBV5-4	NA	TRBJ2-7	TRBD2	CASSSQAGDEQYF	TGTGCCAGCAGTTCTCAAGCGGGAGACGAGCAGTACTTC
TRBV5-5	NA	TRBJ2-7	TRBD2	CASSFLAGREEQYF	TGTGCCAGCAGCTTTCTAGCGGGGCGGGAAGAGCAGTACTTC
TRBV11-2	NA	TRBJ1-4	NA	CASSVTGREKLFF	TGTGCCAGCAGCGTTACAGGGAGGGAAAAACTGTTTTTT
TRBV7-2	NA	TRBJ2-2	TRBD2	CASTRNSGSTGELFF	TGTGCCAGCACCCGGAACAGCGGGAGCACCGGGGAGCTGTTTTTT
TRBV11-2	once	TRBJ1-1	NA	CASSLLKVDTEAFF	TGTGCCAGCAGTCTCCTTAAGGTCGACACTGAAGCTTTCTTT
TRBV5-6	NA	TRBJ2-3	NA	CASSSGTGTTQYF	TGTGCCAGCAGCTCCGGTACAGGGACTACGCAGTATTTT
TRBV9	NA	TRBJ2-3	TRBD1	CASSVGTGATDTQYF	TGTGCCAGCAGCGTGGGGACAGGGGCCACAGATACGCAGTATTTT
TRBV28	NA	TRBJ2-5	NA	CASSFRGAGKSQETQYF	TGTGCCAGCAGTTTCCGGGGGGCGGGGAAAAGCCAAGAGACCCAGTACTTC
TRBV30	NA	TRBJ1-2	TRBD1	CAWKDRSFYGYTF	TGTGCCTGGAAGGACAGGTCGTTTTATGGCTACACCTTC
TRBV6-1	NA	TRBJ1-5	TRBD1	CASSETRQGSGQPQHF	TGTGCCAGCAGTGAAACTCGACAGGGATCAGGACAGCCCCAGCATTTT
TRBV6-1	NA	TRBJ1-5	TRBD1	CASSAGTVNQPQHF	TGTGCCAGCAGTGCCGGGACAGTCAATCAGCCCCAGCATTTT
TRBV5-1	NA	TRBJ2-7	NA	CASAQTGRSYEQYF	TGCGCCAGCGCGCAGACAGGGAGGTCCTACGAGCAGTACTTC
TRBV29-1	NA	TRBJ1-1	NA	CSVAILGGTTEAFF	TGCAGCGTCGCTATTCTTGGGGGGACCACTGAAGCTTTCTTT
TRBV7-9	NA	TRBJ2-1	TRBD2	CASSLEGLAGNEQFF	TGTGCCAGCAGCTTAGAGGGTCTAGCGGGAAATGAGCAGTTCTTC
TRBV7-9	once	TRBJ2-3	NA	CASSLGGLTPWTDTQYF	TGTGCCAGCAGCTTAGGGGGCTTAACCCCATGGACAGATACGCAGTATTTT
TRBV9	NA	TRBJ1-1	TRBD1	CASSAQLGQGNTEAFF	TGTGCCAGCAGCGCTCAACTCGGACAGGGTAACACTGAAGCTTTCTTT
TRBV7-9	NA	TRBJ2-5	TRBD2	CASSLTSGRRQETQYF	TGTGCCAGCAGCTTAACTAGCGGGAGGAGGCAAGAGACCCAGTACTTC
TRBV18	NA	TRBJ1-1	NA	CASSRQDTEAFF	TGTGCCAGCTCACGGCAGGACACTGAAGCTTTCTTT
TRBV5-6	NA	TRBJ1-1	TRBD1	CASSLMTGGAGTEAFF	TGTGCCAGCAGCTTGATGACAGGGGGCGCAGGCACTGAAGCTTTCTTT
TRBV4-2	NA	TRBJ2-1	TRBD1	CASSPPGTGGNEQFF	TGTGCCAGCAGCCCGCCCGGGACAGGAGGCAATGAGCAGTTCTTC
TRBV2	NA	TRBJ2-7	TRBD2	CASSEPLAGPEQYF	TGTGCCAGCAGTGAACCCCTAGCGGGCCCCGAGCAGTACTTC
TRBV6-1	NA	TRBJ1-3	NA	CASSPAGNTIYF	TGTGCCAGCAGTCCGGCTGGAAACACCATATATTTT
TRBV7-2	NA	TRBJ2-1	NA	CASSLAGGISYNEQFF	TGTGCCAGCAGCTTAGCGGGAGGAATCTCCTACAATGAGCAGTTCTTC